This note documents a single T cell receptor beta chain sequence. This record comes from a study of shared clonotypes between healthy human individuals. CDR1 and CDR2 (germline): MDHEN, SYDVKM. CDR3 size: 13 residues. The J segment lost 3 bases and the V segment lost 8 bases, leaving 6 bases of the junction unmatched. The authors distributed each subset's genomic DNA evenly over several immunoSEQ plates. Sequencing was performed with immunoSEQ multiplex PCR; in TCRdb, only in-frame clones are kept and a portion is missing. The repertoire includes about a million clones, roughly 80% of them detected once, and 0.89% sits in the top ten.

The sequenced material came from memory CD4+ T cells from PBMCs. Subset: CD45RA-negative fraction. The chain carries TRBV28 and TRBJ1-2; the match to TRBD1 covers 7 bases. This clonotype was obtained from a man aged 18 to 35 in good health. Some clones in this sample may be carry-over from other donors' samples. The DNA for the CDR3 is TGTGCCAGCGGAAGGGGGACAGACTATGGCTACACCTTC. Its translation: CASGRGTDYGYTF.